Below are 3 T cell receptor beta chains sequenced from a single sample in a study of T cell responses to AZD1222 COVID-19 vaccine. Profiled with immunoSEQ multiplex PCR; TCRdb holds only in-frame clones, not every one. The sample lists 150,000 or so clones; around 89% were seen once. Sequences were derived from peripheral blood, sampled on day 0 of AZD1222 vaccination. The receptors stem from an adult in good health.

V gene TRBV7-2 combines with J gene TRBJ1-5; tentative D call: TRBD1 (6 bases). The CDR3 consists of 15 residues. The germline V and J ends were trimmed by 3 bases and 4 bases, with 13 bases remaining between them. Germline V gene data show CDR1 as SGHTA and CDR2 as FQGNSA. CDR3 sequence: CASSFTGIGNQPQHF. DNA for the CDR3: TGTGCCAGCAGCTTTACAGGGATTGGAAATCAGCCCCAGCATTTT.

This chain connects TRBV3-1 (or the pseudogene TRBV3-2) to TRBJ2-2, with 12 positions matching TRBD2. The germline V gene encodes CDR1 LGHDT and CDR2 YNNKEL (reference sequence). CDR3 length equals 16 residues. Trimming removed 1 base from V and 5 bases from J; junction bases left unmatched: 2. The CDR3 DNA follows: TGTGCCAGCAGCCAAGCACTAGCGGGGGGAACCGGGGAGCTGTTTTTT. It specifies CASSQALAGGTGELFF.

The J gene is TRBJ1-1, the V gene TRBV19; a weak D match, TRBD1 (6 bases). V was cut by 1 base and J by 3 bases, with 18 bases left in between. The CDR3 is 17 amino acids. The V gene's germline CDR1 is LNHDA and CDR2 SQIVND (reference sequence). CDR3 loop: CASSIAQGRRTDTEAFF. In DNA, the CDR3 is TGTGCCAGTAGTATAGCACAGGGAAGAAGAACGGACACTGAAGCTTTCTTT.